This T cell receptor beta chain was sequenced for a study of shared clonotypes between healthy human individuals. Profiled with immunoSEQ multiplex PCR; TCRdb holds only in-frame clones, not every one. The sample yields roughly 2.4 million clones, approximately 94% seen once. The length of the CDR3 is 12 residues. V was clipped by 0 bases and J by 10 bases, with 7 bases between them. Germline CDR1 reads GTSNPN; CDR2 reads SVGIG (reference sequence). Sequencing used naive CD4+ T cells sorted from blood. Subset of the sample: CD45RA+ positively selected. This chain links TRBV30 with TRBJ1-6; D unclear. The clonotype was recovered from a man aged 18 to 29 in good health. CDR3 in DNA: TGTGCCTGGAGTGTACTGAAGTCACCCCTCCACTTT. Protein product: CAWSVLKSPLHF.